The 5 T cell receptor beta chains below all came from one sample that was sequenced in a study of T cells after yellow fever vaccination. TCRdb redid the calling of the 5' RACE reads with MiXCR, one entry per CDR3 protein. The sample lists about 330,000 distinct CDR3 sequences, roughly 8.4% occurring once. The sample here was PBMCs, taken around 45 days after the first yellow fever vaccination. The origin of the receptors is a man between 18 and 35 years old who received the YFV17D yellow fever vaccine.

This clonotype has a handful of counts. The rearrangement uses TRBV28 and TRBJ2-1; D call uncertain. The germline V gene has CDR1 MDHEN and CDR2 SYDVKM. The V end lost 6 bases, the J end lost 8 bases, and 14 bases lay between the germline ends. The CDR3 runs to 13 residues. The CDR3 loop reads CASRPVVSYEQFF. In DNA, the CDR3 is TGTGCCAGCAGACCTGTGGTCAGCTATGAGCAGTTCTTC.

This sequence joins TRBV5-5 and TRBJ2-7; D unresolved. The CDR3 is 14 residues long. From germline, CDR1 is SGHKS and CDR2 YYEKEE (reference sequence). With 0 bases removed from V and 2 bases from J, the gap between germline ends came to 9 bases. The CDR3 nucleotides are TGTGCCAGCAGCTTGGAGTTGGGCACCTACGAGCAGTACGTC. Its translation: CASSLELGTYEQYV.

This rearrangement joins TRBV12-3 or TRBV12-4 to TRBJ1-3, with D possibly matching TRBD1 (6 bases). V lost 6 bases and J 3 bases, leaving 12 bases between the germline ends. The CDR3 is 14 residues long. CDR3 loop: CASSRYRVGNTIYF. DNA of the CDR3: TGTGCCAGCAGCCGGTACAGGGTTGGAAACACCATATATTTT.

The chain employs TRBV7-3 and TRBJ2-2; D remains ambiguous. There are 13 residues in the CDR3. CDR1 and CDR2 from the germline V gene are SGHTA and FQGTGA. The V end lost 2 bases, the J end lost 5 bases, and 6 bases lay between the germline ends. The CDR3 here is CASSLPRTGELFF. In DNA, the CDR3 is TGTGCCAGCAGCTTACCGCGTACCGGGGAGCTGTTTTTT.

The gene calls are TRBV5-1 and TRBJ1-4; D perhaps matches TRBD1 (5 bases). The CDR3 covers 14 residues. Germline CDR1 reads SGHRS; CDR2 reads YFSETQ. Deletions cut 4 bases from V and 4 bases from J, with 11 bases between. The CDR3 here is CASSNRDGNEKLFF. The CDR3 DNA sequence: TGCGCCAGCAGCAACCGGGACGGTAATGAAAAACTGTTTTTT.